The rows below give T cell receptor beta chains drawn from one sample of a study of blood T cell repertoires in COVID-19. The method was immunoSEQ multiplex PCR; TCRdb's version includes in-frame clones alone and lacks a portion of them. Here the sample spans fewer than 250,000 clones, less than 90% being singletons. The sample was peripheral blood. These receptors were taken from a woman aged 70-85 years with active or convalescent COVID-19. The CDR3 runs from the conserved cysteine through the conserved F or W. D genes are given only for firm matches. Expanded clones are given a class, and other clones once, few, many or no size at all.

d_call j_call v_call clone_size cdr3_aa cdr3_nt
- TRBJ2-1 TRBV5-6 - CASSLVRGSSYNEQFF TGTGCCAGCAGCTTGGTTCGGGGGAGCTCCTACAATGAGCAGTTCTTC
TRBD2 TRBJ2-3 TRBV7-9 - CASSILWTSGIPTDTQYF TGTGCCAGCAGCATTTTGTGGACTAGCGGGATTCCAACAGATACGCAGTATTTT
TRBD1 TRBJ2-3 TRBV5-1 once CASSVGQPGDTQYF TGCGCCAGCAGCGTGGGACAGCCCGGAGATACGCAGTATTTT
TRBD2 TRBJ2-3 TRBV4-2 - CASSLLRGSTDTQYF TGTGCCAGCAGCCTCTTGCGGGGGAGCACAGATACGCAGTATTTT
TRBD2 TRBJ2-7 TRBV19 once CASSAFLAGSSYEQYF TGTGCCAGTAGTGCGTTTCTAGCGGGCAGCTCCTACGAGCAGTACTTC
- TRBJ2-1 TRBV11-3 - CASSRAPGEQFF TGTGCCAGCAGCCGGGCCCCGGGGGAGCAGTTCTTC
TRBD2 TRBJ2-4 TRBV7-8 - CASSRRTPGLADFVGGFAKNIQYF TGTGCCAGCAGCCGCAGGACCCCGGGACTAGCGGATTTTGTCGGGGGATTCGCCAAAAACATTCAGTACTTC
TRBD2 TRBJ2-7 TRBV6-5 - CASSAGLAGVQQYF TGTGCCAGCAGCGCCGGACTAGCGGGAGTGCAGCAGTACTTC
TRBD1 TRBJ2-7 TRBV18 - CASSSPTGHYEQYF TGTGCCAGCTCCTCTCCGACAGGGCACTACGAGCAGTACTTC
- TRBJ1-2 TRBV2 - CASQGLNYGYTF TGTGCCAGTCAGGGTCTCAACTATGGCTACACCTTC
TRBD1 TRBJ2-5 TRBV19 - CASSIKYATGGFQETQYF TGTGCCAGTAGTATAAAGTACGCGACAGGGGGCTTTCAAGAGACCCAGTACTTC
- TRBJ1-2 TRBV24-1 - CATSDQRYGYTF TGTGCCACCAGTGACCAGAGGTATGGCTACACCTTC
- TRBJ2-7 TRBV7-2 few CASSLYLEQYF TGTGCCAGCAGCTTATATTTGGAGCAGTACTTC
- TRBJ1-1 TRBV4-2 - CASSQREGTDTEAFF TGTGCCAGCAGCCAAAGAGAAGGGACTGACACTGAAGCTTTCTTT
TRBD2 TRBJ2-1 TRBV27 - CASRLAGGPGNEQFF TGTGCCAGCAGGCTAGCGGGAGGGCCGGGTAATGAGCAGTTCTTC
- TRBJ2-7 TRBV19 - CASSGSGNSYEQYF TGTGCCAGCTCCGGGTCCGGAAACTCCTACGAGCAGTACTTC
- TRBJ2-5 TRBV6-2/TRBV6-3 - CASSYPHRGQETQYF TGTGCCAGCAGTTACCCCCACCGGGGACAAGAGACCCAGTACTTC
TRBD1 TRBJ1-5 TRBV19 few CASSTDRAEWPQHF TGTGCCAGTAGTACCGACAGGGCCGAATGGCCCCAGCATTTT
TRBD1 TRBJ1-2 TRBV28 - CASGVGELQGAEGYTF TGTGCCAGCGGGGTCGGGGAACTCCAGGGGGCGGAAGGCTACACCTTC
TRBD2 TRBJ2-2 TRBV4-2 - CASSQTGTRDTGELFF TGTGCCAGCAGCCAAACCGGGACTAGGGACACCGGGGAGCTGTTTTTT
TRBD1 TRBJ1-5 TRBV2 - CASSGTGVQPQHF TGTGCCAGCAGTGGGACAGGGGTTCAGCCCCAGCATTTT
- TRBJ2-6 TRBV9 - CASSVVGGTGANVLTF TGTGCCAGCAGCGTAGTTGGGGGCACTGGGGCCAACGTCCTGACTTTC
TRBD1 TRBJ2-3 TRBV5-6 - CASSQPDRGPLGAQYF TGTGCCAGCAGCCAACCTGACAGGGGGCCTTTAGGGGCGCAGTATTTT
- TRBJ2-3 TRBV19 - CASSMSYSTDTQYF TGTGCCAGTAGTATGTCCTATAGCACAGATACGCAGTATTTT
TRBD1 TRBJ2-7 TRBV18 - CASSPAGQGWHEQYF TGTGCCAGCTCACCTGCTGGACAGGGCTGGCACGAGCAGTACTTC
- TRBJ1-1 TRBV2 - CASIELGAGNTEAFF TGTGCCAGCATAGAACTGGGGGCGGGGAACACTGAAGCTTTCTTT
TRBD2 TRBJ2-5 TRBV6-1 - CASSIRDYVRETQYF TGTGCCAGCAGTATCCGGGACTATGTCAGAGAGACCCAGTACTTC
TRBD1 TRBJ2-6 TRBV4-3 - CASSQVRGQAGANVLTF TGCGCCAGCAGCCAAGTAAGGGGACAGGCTGGGGCCAACGTCCTGACTTTC
- TRBJ1-5 TRBV6-6 - CASSYSRQVSNQPQHF TGTGCCAGCAGTTACTCTAGGCAGGTGAGCAATCAGCCCCAGCATTTT
- TRBJ2-1 TRBV7-9 - CASSLAQGISNEQFF TGTGCCAGCAGCTTAGCACAGGGAATAAGCAATGAGCAGTTCTTC
TRBD1 TRBJ2-1 TRBV6-6 once CASSSPSTGSEQFF TGTGCCAGCAGCTCCCCCTCGACAGGGAGTGAGCAGTTCTTC
TRBD1 TRBJ2-2 TRBV5-1 - CASSATGGRNTGELFF TGCGCCAGCAGCGCTACAGGGGGCCGCAACACCGGGGAGCTGTTTTTT
- TRBJ2-5 TRBV12-3/TRBV12-4 - CASSFSLETQYF TGTGCCAGCAGTTTTTCCTTAGAGACCCAGTACTTC